A single sample gave rise to the 10 T cell receptor beta chains below, sequenced in a study of shared clonotypes between healthy human individuals. TCRdb's table, derived via immunoSEQ multiplex PCR, lists solely in-frame clones and lacks some. The sample lists roughly 2 million clones; approximately 95% were seen once. The material sequenced was naive CD4+ T cells sorted from blood. Subset in this sample: CD45RA+ positively selected. The receptors stem from a man aged 18 to 30 in good health.

This clone was seen once. Other DNA sequences of this sample code for an identical CDR3. The V gene is TRBV18, the J gene TRBJ2-5; D is possibly TRBD1 (5 bases). Looked up from germline, CDR1 is KGHSH and CDR2 is LQKENI. Trimming stripped 3 bases from V and 5 bases from J, with 10 bases between. This CDR3 has 13 residues. The CDR3 is CASSPLQGETQYF. The DNA of the CDR3 is TGTGCCAGCTCACCCCTGCAGGGCGAGACCCAGTACTTC. Combining the CDR3 with reference TRBV18 and TRBJ2-5 gives the whole variable domain NAGVMQNPRHLVRRRGQEARLRCSPMKGHSHVYWYRQLPEEGLKFMVYLQKENIIDESGMPKERFSAEFPKEGPSILRIQQVVRGDSAAYFCASSPLQGETQYFGPGTRLLVL.

As regards this clone: Other DNA sequences from this sample encode an identical CDR3 as well. V usage is TRBV5-1 and J usage is TRBJ2-7; D may be TRBD1 or TRBD2 (5 bases each). This CDR3 has 14 residues. Trimming took off 2 bases at V and 0 bases at J, with 9 bases between the two ends. CDR1 and CDR2 from the germline V gene are SGHRS and YFSETQ. CDR3 residues: CASSFGTGSYEQYF. CDR3 nucleotides: TGCGCCAGCAGCTTCGGGACGGGCTCCTACGAGCAGTACTTC.

The chain recombines TRBV4-3 with TRBJ2-3; D may correspond to TRBD1 or TRBD2 (5 bases each). The CDR3 runs 16 residues. Germline-derived CDR1 and CDR2 are LGHNA and YSLEER. The V end lost 0 bases, the J end lost 3 bases, and 13 bases lay between the germline ends. Here the CDR3 DNA reads TGCGCCAGCAGCCAAGACCTTGGTGGGGGTACAGATACGCAGTATTTT. Translated: CASSQDLGGGTDTQYF.

This sequence joins TRBV9 and TRBJ2-5; the match to TRBD2 covers 9 bases. V lost 4 bases and J lost 4; bases outside the gene matches: 11. Germline CDR1 SGDLS, CDR2 YYNGEE. There are 16 residues in the CDR3. The CDR3 here is CASSPPNPGLAETQYF. CDR3 bases: TGTGCCAGCAGCCCACCCAATCCGGGACTAGCAGAGACCCAGTACTTC. The full variable domain, with the rest looked up from reference TRBV9 and TRBJ2-5, is DSGVTQTPKHLITATGQRVTLRCSPRSGDLSVYWYQQSLDQGLQFLIQYYNGEERAKGNILERFSAQQFPDLHSELNLSSLELGDSALYFCASSPPNPGLAETQYFGPGTRLLVL.

V usage is TRBV5-4 and J usage is TRBJ2-5; a possible D gene is TRBD2 (5 bases). V lost 0 bases and J lost 5, with 8 bases in between. There are 13 residues in the CDR3. In germline, CDR1 is SGHNT, CDR2 YYREEE (reference sequence). The CDR3 is CASSLEQRETQYF. Here the CDR3 DNA reads TGTGCCAGCAGCTTGGAACAGCGGGAGACCCAGTACTTC. The variable domain in full, with the rest retrieved from reference TRBV5-4 and TRBJ2-5, is ETGVTQSPTHLIKTRGQQVTLRCSSQSGHNTVSWYQQALGQGPQFIFQYYREEENGRGNFPPRFSGLQFPNYSSELNVNALELDDSALYLCASSLEQRETQYFGPGTRLLVL.

The chain couples TRBV4-3 to TRBJ2-7; 7 bases align to TRBD2. The germline CDR1 and CDR2 sequences are LGHNA and YSLEER. With 5 bases clipped from V and 5 bases from J, the junction kept 12 bases outside the gene matches. The CDR3 loop spans 15 amino acids. The CDR3 is CASSMSGAGDHEQYF. In DNA, the CDR3 is TGCGCCAGCAGCATGAGTGGGGCGGGAGATCACGAGCAGTACTTC.

Comment on this clone: The identical CDR3 is also encoded by other nucleotide sequences in the sample. The V gene is TRBV29-1, the J gene TRBJ2-7; 12 nucleotides agree with TRBD2. V lost 4 bases, J lost 3 bases, and 4 bases stayed unmatched. The germline V gene has CDR1 SQVTM and CDR2 ANQGSEA. The CDR3 covers 14 residues. The CDR3 spells CSVGLAGGRYEQYF. DNA of the CDR3: TGCAGCGTTGGGCTAGCGGGAGGGCGCTACGAGCAGTACTTC.

To note about this clone: Other DNA variants within this sample encode the same CDR3. The chain joins TRBV5-4 to TRBJ2-5; no definite D call. The CDR3 is 14 residues long. Germline V CDR1 and CDR2: SGHNT, YYREEE (reference sequence). Trimming removed 0 bases at V and 2 bases at J, with 8 bases between. CDR3 region: CASSLVGQQETQYF. The DNA of the CDR3 is TGTGCCAGCAGCTTGGTAGGGCAGCAAGAGACCCAGTACTTC.

This clone was observed once. The chain carries TRBV2 and TRBJ2-7; 7 positions match TRBD1. The CDR3 runs 13 residues. Trimming at V came to 10 bases and at J to 5 bases, leaving 11 bases not matched to a gene. Germline CDR1 and CDR2: SNHLY and FYNNEI. CDR3 bases: TGTGCCACCGCCTTGGGACAGTGGAACGAGCAGTACTTC. This encodes CATALGQWNEQYF.

The gene calls are TRBV5-1 and TRBJ1-1; TRBD1 agrees at 8 bases. Trimming at V came to 5 bases and at J to 4 bases, leaving 13 bases not matched to a gene. There are 16 residues in the CDR3. Germline CDR1 and CDR2: SGHRS and YFSETQ. CDR3 DNA: TGCGCCAGCAGAACCACGACGACAGGGGTTGGCACTGAAGCTTTCTTT. Its protein is CASRTTTTGVGTEAFF.